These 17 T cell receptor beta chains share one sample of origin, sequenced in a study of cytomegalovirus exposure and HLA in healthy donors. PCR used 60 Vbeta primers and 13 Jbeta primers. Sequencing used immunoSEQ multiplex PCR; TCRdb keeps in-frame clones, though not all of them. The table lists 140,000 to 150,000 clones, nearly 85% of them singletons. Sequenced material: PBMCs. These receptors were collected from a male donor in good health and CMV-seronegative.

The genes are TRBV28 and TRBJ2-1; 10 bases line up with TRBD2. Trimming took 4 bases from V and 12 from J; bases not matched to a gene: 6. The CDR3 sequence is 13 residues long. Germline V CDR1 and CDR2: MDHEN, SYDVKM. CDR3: CASSYPGLATQFF. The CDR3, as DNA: TGTGCCAGCAGTTATCCGGGACTAGCGACGCAGTTCTTC.

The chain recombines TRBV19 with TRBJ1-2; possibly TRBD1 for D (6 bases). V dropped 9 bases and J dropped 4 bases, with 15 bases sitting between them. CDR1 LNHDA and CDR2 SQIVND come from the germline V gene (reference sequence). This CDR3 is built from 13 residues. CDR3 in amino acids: CASRITGPYGYTF. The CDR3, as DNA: TGTGCCAGCCGAATTACAGGGCCCTATGGCTACACCTTC.

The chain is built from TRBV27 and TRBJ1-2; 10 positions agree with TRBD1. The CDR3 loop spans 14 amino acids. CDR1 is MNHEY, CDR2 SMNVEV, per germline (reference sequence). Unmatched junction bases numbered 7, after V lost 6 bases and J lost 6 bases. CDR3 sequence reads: CASSTETGGHGYTF. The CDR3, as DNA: TGTGCCAGCAGCACCGAGACAGGGGGCCATGGCTACACCTTC.

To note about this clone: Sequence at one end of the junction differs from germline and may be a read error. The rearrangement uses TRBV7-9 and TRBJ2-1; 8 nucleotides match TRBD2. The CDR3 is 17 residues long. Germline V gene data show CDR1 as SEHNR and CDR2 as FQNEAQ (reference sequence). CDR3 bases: TGTTCCAGCAGCTTACCCAAATCGACTAGCGCCTACAATGAGCAGTTCTTC. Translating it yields CSSSLPKSTSAYNEQFF.

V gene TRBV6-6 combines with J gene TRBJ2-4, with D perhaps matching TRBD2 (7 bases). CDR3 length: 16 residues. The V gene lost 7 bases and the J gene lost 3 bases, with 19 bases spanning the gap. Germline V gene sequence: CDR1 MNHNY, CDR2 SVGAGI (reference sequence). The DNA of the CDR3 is TGTGCCAGCACCATAGGGGGGGGGCCAGGCAAAAACATTCAGTACTTC. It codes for CASTIGGGPGKNIQYF.

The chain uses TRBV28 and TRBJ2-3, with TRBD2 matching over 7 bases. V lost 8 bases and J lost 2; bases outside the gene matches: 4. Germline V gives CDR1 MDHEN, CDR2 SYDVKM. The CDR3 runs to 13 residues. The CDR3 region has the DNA TGTGCCAGCCGGGACTACGCCACAGATACGCAGTATTTT. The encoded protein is CASRDYATDTQYF.

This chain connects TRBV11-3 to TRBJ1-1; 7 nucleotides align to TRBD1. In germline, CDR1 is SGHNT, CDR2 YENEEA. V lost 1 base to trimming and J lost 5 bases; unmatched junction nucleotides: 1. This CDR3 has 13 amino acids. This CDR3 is CASSLAGGTEAFF. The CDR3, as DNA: TGTGCCAGCAGCTTAGCAGGGGGTACTGAAGCTTTCTTT.

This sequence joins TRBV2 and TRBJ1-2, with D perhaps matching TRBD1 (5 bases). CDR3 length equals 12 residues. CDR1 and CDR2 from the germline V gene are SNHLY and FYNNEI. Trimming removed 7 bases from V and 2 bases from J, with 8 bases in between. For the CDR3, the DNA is TGTGCCAGCACTCGACAGAACTATGGCTACACCTTC. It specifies CASTRQNYGYTF.

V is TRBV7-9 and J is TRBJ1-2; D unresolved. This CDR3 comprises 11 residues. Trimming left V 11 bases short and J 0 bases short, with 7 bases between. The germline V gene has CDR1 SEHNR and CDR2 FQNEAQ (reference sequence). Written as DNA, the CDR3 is TGTGCCGCGAGGGCTAACTATGGCTACACCTTC. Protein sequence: CAARANYGYTF.

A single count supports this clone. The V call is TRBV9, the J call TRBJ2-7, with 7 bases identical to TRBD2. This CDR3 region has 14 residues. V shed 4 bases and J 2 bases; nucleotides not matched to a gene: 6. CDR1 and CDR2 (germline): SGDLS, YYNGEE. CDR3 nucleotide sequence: TGTGCCAGCAGCCCCCTCGGGACTACCTACGAGCAGTACTTC. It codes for CASSPLGTTYEQYF.

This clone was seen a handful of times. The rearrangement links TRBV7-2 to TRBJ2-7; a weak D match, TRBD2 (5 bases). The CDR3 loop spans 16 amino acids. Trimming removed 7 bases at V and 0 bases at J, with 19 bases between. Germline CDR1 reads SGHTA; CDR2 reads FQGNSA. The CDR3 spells CASTPKTSGYSYEQYF. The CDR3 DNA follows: TGTGCCAGCACCCCAAAAACGAGCGGATACTCCTACGAGCAGTACTTC.

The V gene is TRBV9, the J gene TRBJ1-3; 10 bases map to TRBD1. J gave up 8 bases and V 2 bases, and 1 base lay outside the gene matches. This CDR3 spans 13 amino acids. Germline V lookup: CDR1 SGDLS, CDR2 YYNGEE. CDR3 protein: CASSVGTGDTIYF. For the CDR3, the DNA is TGTGCCAGCAGCGTCGGGACAGGGGACACCATATATTTT.

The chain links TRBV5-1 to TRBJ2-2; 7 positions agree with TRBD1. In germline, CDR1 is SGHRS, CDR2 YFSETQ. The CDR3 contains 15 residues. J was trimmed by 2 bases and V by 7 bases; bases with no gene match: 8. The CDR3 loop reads CASRSTGLNTGELFF. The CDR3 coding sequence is TGCGCCAGCCGCTCGACAGGGTTAAACACCGGGGAGCTGTTTTTT.

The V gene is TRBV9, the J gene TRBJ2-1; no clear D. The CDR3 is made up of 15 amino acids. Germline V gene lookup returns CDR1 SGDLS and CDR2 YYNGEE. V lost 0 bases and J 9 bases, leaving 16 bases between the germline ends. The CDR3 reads CASSVAADDPGEQFF. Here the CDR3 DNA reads TGTGCCAGCAGCGTAGCTGCAGACGACCCAGGTGAGCAGTTCTTC.

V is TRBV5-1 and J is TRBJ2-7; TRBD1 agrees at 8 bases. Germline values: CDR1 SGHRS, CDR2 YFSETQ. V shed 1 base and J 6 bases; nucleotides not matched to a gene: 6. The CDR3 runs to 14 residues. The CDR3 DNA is TGCGCCAGCAGCTTGTCCAGGGGGCTAAGCGAGCAGTACTTC. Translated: CASSLSRGLSEQYF.

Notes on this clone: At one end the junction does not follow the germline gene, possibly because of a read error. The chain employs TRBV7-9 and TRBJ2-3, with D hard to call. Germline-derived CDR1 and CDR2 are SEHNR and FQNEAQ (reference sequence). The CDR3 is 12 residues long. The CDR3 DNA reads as TGTTCCAGCAGCTCACCCGGGGATACGCAGTATTTT. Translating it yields CSSSSPGDTQYF. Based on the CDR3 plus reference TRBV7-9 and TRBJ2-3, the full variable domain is DTGVSQNPRHKITKRGQNVTFRCDPISEHNRLYWYRQTLGQGPEFLTYFQNEAQLEKSRLLSDRFSAERPKGSFSTLEIQRTEQGDSAMYLCSSSSPGDTQYFGPGTRLTVL.

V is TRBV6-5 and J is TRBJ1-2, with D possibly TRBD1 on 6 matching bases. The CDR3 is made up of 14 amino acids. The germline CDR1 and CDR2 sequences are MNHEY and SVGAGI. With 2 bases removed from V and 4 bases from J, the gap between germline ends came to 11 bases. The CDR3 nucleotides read TGTGCCAGCAGTTACCGAGAGACAGGCTATGGCTACACCTTC. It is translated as CASSYRETGYGYTF.